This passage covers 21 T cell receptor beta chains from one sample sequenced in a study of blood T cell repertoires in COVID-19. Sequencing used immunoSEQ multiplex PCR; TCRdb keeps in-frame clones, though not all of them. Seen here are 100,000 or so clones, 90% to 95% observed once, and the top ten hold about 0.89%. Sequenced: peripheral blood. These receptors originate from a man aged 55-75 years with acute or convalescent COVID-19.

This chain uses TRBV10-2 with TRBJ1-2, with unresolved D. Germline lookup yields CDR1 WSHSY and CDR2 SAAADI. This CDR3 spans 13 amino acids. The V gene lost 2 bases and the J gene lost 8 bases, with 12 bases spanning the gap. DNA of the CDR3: TGCGCCAGCAGTGAGGGTCAGAAACGAGGCTACACCTTC. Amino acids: CASSEGQKRGYTF.

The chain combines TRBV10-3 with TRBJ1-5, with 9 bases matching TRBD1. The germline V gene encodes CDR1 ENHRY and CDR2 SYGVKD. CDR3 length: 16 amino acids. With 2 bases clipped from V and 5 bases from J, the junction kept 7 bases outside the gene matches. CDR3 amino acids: CAISEPGQGPHQPQHF. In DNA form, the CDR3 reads TGTGCCATCAGTGAGCCGGGACAGGGACCCCATCAGCCCCAGCATTTT.

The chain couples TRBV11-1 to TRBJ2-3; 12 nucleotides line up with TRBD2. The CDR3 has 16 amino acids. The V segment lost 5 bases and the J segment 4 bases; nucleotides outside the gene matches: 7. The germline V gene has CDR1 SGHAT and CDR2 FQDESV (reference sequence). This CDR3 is CASSRRLAGASDTQYF. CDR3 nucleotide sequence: TGTGCCAGCAGCCGCCGACTAGCGGGAGCCTCAGATACGCAGTATTTT.

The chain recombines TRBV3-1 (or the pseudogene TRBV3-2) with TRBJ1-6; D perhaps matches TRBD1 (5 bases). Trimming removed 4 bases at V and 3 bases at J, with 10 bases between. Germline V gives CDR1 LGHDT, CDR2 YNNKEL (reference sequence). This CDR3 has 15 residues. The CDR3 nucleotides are TGTGCCAGCAGCCTCGTTGACAGCTATAATTCACCCCTCCACTTT. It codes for CASSLVDSYNSPLHF.

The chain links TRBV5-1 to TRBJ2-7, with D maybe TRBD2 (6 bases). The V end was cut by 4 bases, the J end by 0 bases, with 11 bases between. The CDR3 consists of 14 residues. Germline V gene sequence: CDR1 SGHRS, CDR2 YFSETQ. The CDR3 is CASSPSASSYEQYF. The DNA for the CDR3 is TGCGCCAGCAGCCCTAGCGCCAGCTCCTACGAGCAGTACTTC.

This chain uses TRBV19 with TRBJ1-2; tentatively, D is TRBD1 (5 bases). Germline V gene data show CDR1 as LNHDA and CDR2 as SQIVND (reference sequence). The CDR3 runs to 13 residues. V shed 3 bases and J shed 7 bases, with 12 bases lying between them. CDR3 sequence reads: CASSIGQGGGYTF. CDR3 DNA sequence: TGTGCCAGTAGTATCGGGCAGGGTGGTGGCTACACCTTC.

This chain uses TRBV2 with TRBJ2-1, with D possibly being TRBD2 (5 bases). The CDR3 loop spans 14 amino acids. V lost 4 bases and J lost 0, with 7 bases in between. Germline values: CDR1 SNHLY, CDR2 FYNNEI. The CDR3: CASSASGSYNEQFF. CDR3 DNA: TGTGCCAGCAGTGCAAGCGGCTCCTACAATGAGCAGTTCTTC.

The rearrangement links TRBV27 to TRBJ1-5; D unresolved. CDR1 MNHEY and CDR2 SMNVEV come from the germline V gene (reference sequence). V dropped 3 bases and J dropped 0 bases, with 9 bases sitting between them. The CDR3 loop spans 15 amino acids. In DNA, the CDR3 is TGTGCCAGCAGTTTCCACCACAATAGCAATCAGCCCCAGCATTTT. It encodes CASSFHHNSNQPQHF.

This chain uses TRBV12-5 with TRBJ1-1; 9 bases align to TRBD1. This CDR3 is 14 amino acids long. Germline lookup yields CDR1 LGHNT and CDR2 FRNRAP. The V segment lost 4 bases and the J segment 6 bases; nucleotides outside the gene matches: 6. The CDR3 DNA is TGTGCTAGTGGTTCACCGACAGGGGGGGCTGAAGCTTTCTTT. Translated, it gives CASGSPTGGAEAFF.

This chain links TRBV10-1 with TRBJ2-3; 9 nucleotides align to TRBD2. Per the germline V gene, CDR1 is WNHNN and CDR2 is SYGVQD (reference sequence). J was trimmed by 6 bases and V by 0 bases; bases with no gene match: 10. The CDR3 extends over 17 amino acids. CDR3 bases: TGCGCCAGCAGTGAGTCGGCTAGCGGGGTCCCCGTCGATACGCAGTATTTT. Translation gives CASSESASGVPVDTQYF.

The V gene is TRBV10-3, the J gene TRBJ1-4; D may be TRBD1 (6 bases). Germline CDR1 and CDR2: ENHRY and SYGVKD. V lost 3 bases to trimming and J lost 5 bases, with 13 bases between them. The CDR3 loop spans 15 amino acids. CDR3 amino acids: CAISEWAGENEKLFF. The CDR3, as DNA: TGTGCCATCAGTGAATGGGCAGGGGAGAATGAAAAACTGTTTTTT.

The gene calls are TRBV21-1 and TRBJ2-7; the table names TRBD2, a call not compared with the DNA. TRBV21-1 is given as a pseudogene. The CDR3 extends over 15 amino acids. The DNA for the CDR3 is TGTGCCAGCAGCTTAATGACTAGCGGGTGTTGGGAGCAGTACGTC. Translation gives CASSLMTSGCWEQYV.

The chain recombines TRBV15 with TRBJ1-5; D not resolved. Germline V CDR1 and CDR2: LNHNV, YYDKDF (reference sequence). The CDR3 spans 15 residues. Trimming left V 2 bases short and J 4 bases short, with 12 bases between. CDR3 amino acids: CATSRSPVNNQPQHF. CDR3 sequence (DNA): TGTGCCACCAGCAGATCCCCGGTGAATAATCAGCCCCAGCATTTT.

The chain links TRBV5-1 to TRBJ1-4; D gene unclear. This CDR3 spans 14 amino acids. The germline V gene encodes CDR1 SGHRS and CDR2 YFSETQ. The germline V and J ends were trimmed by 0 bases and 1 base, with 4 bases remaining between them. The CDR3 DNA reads TGCGCCAGCAGCTTGGGAGGAACTAATGAAAAACTGTTTTTT. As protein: CASSLGGTNEKLFF.

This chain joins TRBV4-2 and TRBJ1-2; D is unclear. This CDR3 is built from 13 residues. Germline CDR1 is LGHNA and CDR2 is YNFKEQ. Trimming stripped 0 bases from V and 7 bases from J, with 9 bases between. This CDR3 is CASSQDESGGYTF. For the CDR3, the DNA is TGTGCCAGCAGCCAAGATGAAAGCGGTGGCTACACCTTC.

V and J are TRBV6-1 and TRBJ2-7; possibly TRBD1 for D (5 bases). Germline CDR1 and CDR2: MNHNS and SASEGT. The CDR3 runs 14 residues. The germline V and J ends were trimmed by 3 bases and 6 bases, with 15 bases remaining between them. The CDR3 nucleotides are TGTGCCAGCAGTGAGGTTCAGGGTGTGGGCGAGCAGTACTTC. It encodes CASSEVQGVGEQYF.

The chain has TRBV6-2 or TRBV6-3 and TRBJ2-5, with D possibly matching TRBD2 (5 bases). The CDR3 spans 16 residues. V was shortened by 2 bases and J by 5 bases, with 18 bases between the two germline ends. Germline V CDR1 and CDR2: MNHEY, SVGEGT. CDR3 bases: TGTGCCAGCAGTTACCCTGCGGGTCCCCCGGGGGAGACCCAGTACTTC. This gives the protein CASSYPAGPPGETQYF.

In DNA form, the CDR3 reads TGTGCCAGCAGCTTGGCCCAGGCAGGGTACACCGGGGAGCTGTTTTTT. Translation gives CASSLAQAGYTGELFF. The chain uses TRBV5-4 and TRBJ2-2; D is possibly TRBD1 (5 bases). The germline gives CDR1 SGHNT, CDR2 YYREEE (reference sequence). The CDR3 contains 16 residues. Trimming stripped 0 bases from V and 3 bases from J, with 12 bases between.

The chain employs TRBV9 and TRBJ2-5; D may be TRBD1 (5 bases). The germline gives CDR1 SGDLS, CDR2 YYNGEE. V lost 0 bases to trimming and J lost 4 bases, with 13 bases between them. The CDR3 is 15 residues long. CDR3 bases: TGTGCCAGCAGCGTAGAGGTGGGGCCGGGAGAGACCCAGTACTTC. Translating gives CASSVEVGPGETQYF.

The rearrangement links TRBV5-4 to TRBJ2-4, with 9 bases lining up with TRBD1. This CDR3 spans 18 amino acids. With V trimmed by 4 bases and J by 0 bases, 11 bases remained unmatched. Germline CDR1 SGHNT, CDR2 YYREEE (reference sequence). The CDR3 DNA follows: TGTGCCAGCAGCCGGGCGGGGGACAGGGTTCTAGCCAAAAACATTCAGTACTTC. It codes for CASSRAGDRVLAKNIQYF. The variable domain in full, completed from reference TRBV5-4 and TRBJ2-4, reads ETGVTQSPTHLIKTRGQQVTLRCSSQSGHNTVSWYQQALGQGPQFIFQYYREEENGRGNFPPRFSGLQFPNYSSELNVNALELDDSALYLCASSRAGDRVLAKNIQYFGAGTRLSVL.

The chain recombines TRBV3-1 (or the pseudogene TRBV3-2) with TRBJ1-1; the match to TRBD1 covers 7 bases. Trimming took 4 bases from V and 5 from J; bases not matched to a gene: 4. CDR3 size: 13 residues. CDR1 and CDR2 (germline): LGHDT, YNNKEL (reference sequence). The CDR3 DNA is TGTGCCAGCAGCCCGACAGGGAGGACTGAAGCTTTCTTT. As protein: CASSPTGRTEAFF.